This T cell receptor (beta chain) was identified during a study of blood T cell repertoires in COVID-19. About the research overall: T cells, B-cell-depleted T cells, or PBMCs provided the cDNA or gDNA that served as material.

J lost 3 bases, V lost 7 bases, and 3 bases had no gene match. CDR3 size: 12 residues. Germline loops: CDR1 SGHNT, CDR2 YYREEE (reference sequence). All enrollees were roughly 18 to 100 years old and from under 25 US areas. Cohort assignment relied on participant-reported clinical history. Recovered Cohort 3 donors showed two negative PCRs, clearance, or symptom resolution. Produced via immunoSEQ multiplex PCR; TCRdb's table is partial and in-frame only. The profile shows 90,000 to 120,000 clones, about 86% of them singletons. The chain recombines TRBV5-4 with TRBJ1-2, with 7 bases that match TRBD1. This receptor was identified in a woman between 50 and 59 years old who had recovered from COVID-19. Sequenced input: PBMCs or T cells enriched from blood (not recorded which). The CDR3 DNA follows: TGTGCCAGCGGGACAGCGGACTATGGCTACACCTTC. Residues: CASGTADYGYTF.